In this sample, the clone carrying this T cell receptor (beta chain) turned up many times. Its target is not known. This record belongs to a study of T cell repertoires in cytomegalovirus infection. About the research overall: It was recently identified HLA-C-restricted and well-studied HLA-B-restricted CMV epitopes that the study used. Matching HLA type, along with CMV infection, was indicated by public TCR beta signatures. Study-wide results and limits: Summed public TCR beta family frequency identified CMV carriers bearing the relevant HLA.

TCRdb reprocessed the reads with MiXCR, giving one entry per CDR3 protein. The data hold hundreds of thousands of distinct CDR3 sequences, with approximately 31% observed a single time. Trimming removed 0 bases at V and 1 base at J, with 20 bases between. CDR3 length equals 19 residues. Germline-derived CDR1 and CDR2 are SGHTA and FQGNSA. This clonotype was obtained from a human donor in good health (CMV status not recorded). Some clones in this sample may be carry-over from other donors' samples. J is TRBJ2-3 and V is TRBV7-2; D unresolved. The source was cultured CD8+ T cells from PBMCs, collected from culture after CMV antigen stimulation. DNA for the CDR3: TGTGCCAGCAGCTTAGCACTACACCCACAACGAGGTGGCACAGATACGCAGTATTTT. This translates into CASSLALHPQRGGTDTQYF. Together with reference TRBV7-2 and TRBJ2-3, the CDR3 gives the full variable domain: GAGVSQSPSNKVTEKGKDVELRCDPISGHTALYWYRQSLGQGLEFLIYFQGNSAPDKSGLPSDRFSAERTGGSVSTLTIQRTQQEDSAVYLCASSLALHPQRGGTDTQYFGPGTRLTVL.